Below, 11 T cell receptor beta chains from the same sample are listed, as sequenced in a study of blood T cell repertoires in COVID-19. TCRdb's table, derived via immunoSEQ multiplex PCR, lists solely in-frame clones and lacks some. The sample carries 70,000 or so clones, about nine tenths recorded once. The sequenced sample was peripheral blood. The source of these receptors is a woman older than 75 with active or convalescent COVID-19.

The chain links TRBV28 to TRBJ1-2, with a tentative D call TRBD1 (6 bases). This CDR3 spans 12 amino acids. The V and J ends lost 10 bases and 4 bases respectively, with 13 bases between them. Germline values: CDR1 MDHEN, CDR2 SYDVKM. The DNA of the CDR3 is TGTGCCACCCAGGGGAATAGCTATGGCTACACCTTC. Translating gives CATQGNSYGYTF.

The chain has TRBV10-3 and TRBJ1-2; 9 nucleotides agree with TRBD1. This CDR3 region has 14 residues. The trim removed 4 bases at V and 7 bases at J, leaving 7 bases unmatched. The V gene's germline CDR1 is ENHRY and CDR2 SYGVKD. CDR3 sequence: CAISGILTGGGYTF. The CDR3 DNA is TGTGCCATCAGTGGTATTCTGACAGGGGGTGGCTACACCTTC.

The sample holds a few counts of this clone. The chain couples TRBV3-1 (or the pseudogene TRBV3-2) to TRBJ1-5; 8 positions match TRBD1. V was clipped by 4 bases and J by 7 bases; unmatched bases: 6. CDR1 and CDR2 (germline): LGHDT, YNNKEL (reference sequence). The CDR3 is 14 residues long. The CDR3, as DNA: TGTGCCAGCAGCCTGACAGGGGAGGGACAGCCCCAGCATTTT. Its translation is CASSLTGEGQPQHF.

The CDR3 nucleotides are TGCGCCAGCAGCTCCGGCAGGGCTAGCGGGGTCTACGAGCAGTACTTC. It specifies CASSSGRASGVYEQYF. The chain joins TRBV5-1 to TRBJ2-7; 9 nucleotides line up with TRBD2. V gave up 3 bases and J gave up 3 bases; unmatched junction bases: 10. The CDR3 runs to 16 residues. CDR1 and CDR2 from the germline V gene are SGHRS and YFSETQ.

The chain has TRBV29-1 and TRBJ1-2; 9 bases are shared with TRBD1. This CDR3 has 11 residues. With 7 bases clipped from V and 8 bases from J, the junction kept 5 bases outside the gene matches. Germline values: CDR1 SQVTM, CDR2 ANQGSEA. DNA for the CDR3: TGCAGCGGATGGACAGGGGAAGGCTACACCTTC. It codes for CSGWTGEGYTF.

This rearrangement joins TRBV6-5 to TRBJ2-7, with a possible D match to TRBD2 (6 bases). The CDR3 covers 14 residues. In germline, CDR1 is MNHEY, CDR2 SVGAGI. Between the trimmed V and J ends, which lost 1 base and 2 bases, there was a span of 9 bases. CDR3 in DNA: TGTGCCAGCAGTTACTGGGGGGTTACCTACGAGCAGTACTTC. The encoded protein is CASSYWGVTYEQYF.

V is TRBV30 and J is TRBJ1-2; no clear D. CDR3 length equals 16 residues. Per the germline V gene, CDR1 is GTSNPN and CDR2 is SVGIG (reference sequence). Trimming left V 0 bases short and J 1 base short, with 15 bases between. In nucleotides, the CDR3 is TGTGCCTGGAGTGTGATCGCGTCACGTGGTAACTATGGCTACACCTTC. This codes for CAWSVIASRGNYGYTF.

The chain recombines TRBV5-1 with TRBJ1-1; possible D gene TRBD1, 5 bases. V lost 1 base to trimming and J lost 4 bases, with 11 bases between them. This CDR3 has 14 amino acids. Per the germline V gene, CDR1 is SGHRS and CDR2 is YFSETQ. The CDR3 is CASSLSGWFTEAFF. CDR3 coding DNA: TGCGCCAGCAGCTTGTCAGGGTGGTTCACTGAAGCTTTCTTT.

The chain uses TRBV19 and TRBJ1-4, with D possibly TRBD1 on 6 matching bases. From germline, CDR1 is LNHDA and CDR2 SQIVND (reference sequence). CDR3 size: 14 residues. Trimming pared 3 bases from V and 8 bases from J, leaving 13 bases between. The CDR3 here is CASSMRGGWEKLFF. The CDR3 DNA is TGTGCCAGTAGTATGAGGGGGGGCTGGGAAAAACTGTTTTTT.

This clone was counted a single time. The V and J genes are TRBV2 and TRBJ1-1; a possible D gene is TRBD1 (5 bases). V lost 10 bases and J 11 bases, leaving 14 bases between the germline ends. CDR3 length equals 10 residues. Looked up from germline, CDR1 is SNHLY and CDR2 is FYNNEI. The CDR3 sequence: CAIWGVEAFF. The CDR3 DNA reads TGTGCCATCTGGGGGGTCGAGGCTTTCTTT.

The chain has TRBV12-5 and TRBJ1-1; 9 positions match TRBD1. The CDR3 has 14 amino acids. Germline values: CDR1 LGHNT, CDR2 FRNRAP. The ends lost 6 bases at V and 4 bases at J; junction bases unmatched: 6. The CDR3 loop reads CASGTTGGGTEAFF. CDR3 DNA sequence: TGTGCTAGTGGCACGACAGGGGGTGGCACTGAAGCTTTCTTT.